A single sample is the source of the 14 T cell receptor beta chains below, sequenced in a study of T-cell reconstitution after alpha-beta-depleted transplantation in children. The authors prepared the TCRbeta library with unique molecular identifiers. TCRdb re-called the PCR reads through MiXCR, storing one row per CDR3 protein. The profile shows approximately 490,000 distinct CDR3 sequences, about 10% of them singletons. The sample was PBMCs, taken before TCRalphabeta/CD19-depleted stem cell transplant. The receptor source for this set is a child aged 2 to 15 with inherited bone marrow failure, due to receive a stem cell transplant.

In its sample, this clonotype was seen many times. CDR3 nucleotides: TGTGCCAGCAGCACGGACAACCCCTCCTACAATGAGCAGTTCTTC. Its translation: CASSTDNPSYNEQFF. This chain joins TRBV28 and TRBJ2-1, with D possibly matching TRBD1 (5 bases). Germline CDR1 MDHEN, CDR2 SYDVKM. The length of the CDR3 is 15 residues. The V end lost 6 bases, the J end lost 0 bases, and 12 bases lay between the germline ends.

Remarks on this clonotype: This may be a read error, as it is one base from a much larger clone. The gene calls are TRBV4-3 and TRBJ2-3; D call uncertain. V lost 4 bases and J 6 bases, leaving 11 bases between the germline ends. The CDR3 runs to 13 residues. Germline assignment: CDR1 LGHNA and CDR2 YSLEER. DNA of the CDR3: TGCGCCAGCAGCCTCCGCGTCTTGGATACGCAGTATTTT. This translates into CASSLRVLDTQYF.

The chain employs TRBV5-1 and TRBJ2-1, with 9 bases fitting TRBD2. CDR3 length equals 18 residues. Germline-derived CDR1 and CDR2 are SGHRS and YFSETQ. Losses at the gene ends were 3 bases for V and 1 base for J; bases not matched to a gene: 11. The CDR3 nucleotides read TGCGCCAGCAGCTCCCTGGGAGTAGCGGGAGTTTCCTACAATGAGCAGTTCTTC. Its protein is CASSSLGVAGVSYNEQFF.

This clonotype was detected ten times or more. The chain joins TRBV7-2 to TRBJ1-2; no reliable D call. Germline loops: CDR1 SGHTA, CDR2 FQGNSA. V shed 4 bases and J shed 4 bases, with 13 bases lying between them. This CDR3 is 14 amino acids long. The CDR3 DNA follows: TGTGCCAGCAGCTCCGCCGACGCGCCCTATGGCTACACCTTC. Amino acids: CASSSADAPYGYTF.

The chain is built from TRBV28 and TRBJ2-7; D uncertain. This CDR3 has 12 residues. With 4 bases removed from V and 2 bases from J, the gap between germline ends came to 6 bases. Germline V CDR1 and CDR2: MDHEN, SYDVKM. The CDR3 coding sequence is TGTGCCAGCAGTTCCCGACCCTACGAGCAGTACTTC. This encodes CASSSRPYEQYF.

This clonotype was counted between two and nine times. The chain couples TRBV20-1 to TRBJ1-5, with TRBD1 as a possible D gene (5 bases). This CDR3 comprises 19 residues. V lost 0 bases and J lost 0, with 21 bases in between. From germline, CDR1 is DFQATT and CDR2 SNEGSKA (reference sequence). The CDR3 protein is CSARDTLGRTHYSNQPQHF. The CDR3 DNA reads as TGCAGTGCTAGAGACACCCTGGGACGGACCCACTATAGCAATCAGCCCCAGCATTTT.

This clonotype was found many times. The V gene is TRBV12-3 or TRBV12-4, the J gene TRBJ1-3; D is unresolved. The CDR3 loop spans 13 amino acids. Trimming took off 5 bases at V and 2 bases at J, with 7 bases between the two ends. CDR3 sequence (DNA): TGTGCCAGCAGTCGAACTACTGGAAACACCATATATTTT. This codes for CASSRTTGNTIYF.

To note about this clonotype: A read error may produce the germline difference seen at one junction end. This rearrangement joins TRBV7-4 to TRBJ2-1; 12 bases agree with TRBD2. This CDR3 has 18 amino acids. Germline V lookup: CDR1 SGHVT, CDR2 SQSDAQ. As DNA, the CDR3 is TGTGCCTGCAGCCCCCCCCTTGGACTAGCGGGGATTTACAATGAGCAGTTCTTC. Amino acids: CACSPPLGLAGIYNEQFF. Supplemented by reference TRBV7-4 and TRBJ2-1, the full variable domain reads GAGVSQSPRYKVAKRGRDVALRCDSISGHVTLYWYRQTLGQGSEVLTYSQSDAQRDKSGRPSGRFSAERPERSVSTLKIQRTEQGDSAVYLCACSPPLGLAGIYNEQFFGPGTRLTVL.

The V and J genes are TRBV30 and TRBJ1-2, with a possible D match to TRBD1 (6 bases). Trimming stripped 3 bases from V and 4 bases from J, with 18 bases between. The CDR3 loop spans 15 amino acids. Germline V CDR1 and CDR2: GTSNPN, SVGIG (reference sequence). CDR3 sequence: CAWRHSSRGPYGYTF. The DNA for the CDR3 is TGTGCCTGGAGGCACTCATCCAGGGGTCCCTATGGCTACACCTTC.

This clonotype has ten or more counts. The chain has TRBV29-1 and TRBJ2-1; TRBD2 agrees at 14 bases. Germline CDR1 reads SQVTM; CDR2 reads ANQGSEA. The CDR3 has 16 residues. Trimming cost V 6 bases and J 2 bases; bases outside gene matches: 6. The CDR3 region is CSVPGLAGVTYNEQFF. CDR3 bases: TGCAGCGTCCCGGGACTAGCGGGAGTTACCTACAATGAGCAGTTCTTC.

This clonotype has ten or more counts. The chain carries TRBV4-2 and TRBJ2-7; 8 bases are a match to TRBD2. Germline V gene sequence: CDR1 LGHNA, CDR2 YNFKEQ. The junction had 9 bases not matched to a gene; V was cut back by 3 bases and J by 2 bases. The CDR3 is made up of 16 amino acids. The CDR3 bases are TGTGCCAGCAGCCAGCCCACTAGCGGTTCTACCTACGAGCAGTACTTC. The encoded protein is CASSQPTSGSTYEQYF.

There are many counts of this clonotype. The V call is TRBV6-2 or TRBV6-3, the J call TRBJ1-3, with 9 bases identical to TRBD1. Germline assignment: CDR1 MNHEY and CDR2 SVGEGT. The CDR3 loop spans 15 amino acids. V gave up 6 bases and J gave up 2 bases; unmatched junction bases: 5. The DNA of the CDR3 is TGTGCCAGCAGGTTCTACAGGGGGCCTGGAAACACCATATATTTT. Its protein is CASRFYRGPGNTIYF.

This clonotype appeared many times. The chain recombines TRBV28 with TRBJ1-1; 8 bases are a match to TRBD1. J lost 1 base, V lost 6 bases, and 13 bases had no gene match. The CDR3 extends over 17 amino acids. Looked up from germline, CDR1 is MDHEN and CDR2 is SYDVKM. Here the CDR3 reads CASRRRAGGAGNTEAFF. The CDR3 region has the DNA TGTGCCAGCAGAAGAAGGGCAGGGGGCGCAGGGAACACTGAAGCTTTCTTT.

V is TRBV27 and J is TRBJ2-7, with TRBD2 identical over 8 bases. J gave up 2 bases and V 10 bases, and 7 bases lay outside the gene matches. CDR1 and CDR2 from the germline V gene are MNHEY and SMNVEV (reference sequence). The CDR3 is 13 residues long. The CDR3 reads CATRTSTTYEQYF. CDR3 sequence (DNA): TGTGCCACCAGGACTAGCACAACCTACGAGCAGTACTTC.